These 30 T cell receptor beta chains were sequenced from one sample in a study of T cell responses to AZD1222 COVID-19 vaccine. The protocol was immunoSEQ multiplex PCR, while the TCRdb copy is restricted to in-frame clones and leaves out a portion. Of about 150,000 clones in the sample, 70% to 90% are singletons; the top ten hold about 8%. The starting material was peripheral blood, obtained on day 0 of AZD1222 vaccination. The receptors derive from an adult in good health.

This rearrangement joins TRBV10-3 to TRBJ1-4; no definite D call. The CDR3 extends over 14 amino acids. V lost 3 bases and J 8 bases, leaving 13 bases between the germline ends. Germline V gene lookup returns CDR1 ENHRY and CDR2 SYGVKD. This CDR3 reads CAISDRGAGEKLFF. CDR3 bases: TGTGCCATCAGTGATCGAGGCGCGGGAGAAAAACTGTTTTTT.

The CDR3: CATSRVRGEKLFF. CDR3 nucleotide sequence: TGTGCCACCAGCAGGGTGCGCGGTGAAAAACTGTTTTTT. V usage is TRBV15 and J usage is TRBJ1-4; D unclear. This CDR3 has 13 amino acids. Trimming took off 3 bases at V and 7 bases at J, with 9 bases between the two ends. The germline V gene encodes CDR1 LNHNV and CDR2 YYDKDF (reference sequence).

The rearrangement links TRBV11-2 to TRBJ1-1; the D is unclear. The CDR3 runs 11 residues. Germline CDR1 SGHAT, CDR2 FQNNGV. V lost 1 base, J lost 10 bases, and 7 bases lay in between. CDR3 region: CASSLGDRAFF. The CDR3 coding sequence is TGTGCCAGCAGCTTAGGGGATCGAGCTTTCTTT.

The chain couples TRBV7-2 to TRBJ2-3, with 10 bases lining up with TRBD2. The CDR3 length is 17 residues. Trimming cost V 5 bases and J 5 bases; bases outside gene matches: 13. Germline V CDR1 and CDR2: SGHTA, FQGNSA. Written as DNA, the CDR3 is TGTGCCAGCAGCCGTGGAAGAGCGGGGGGGCGTGGAGATACGCAGTATTTT. It codes for CASSRGRAGGRGDTQYF.

The chain combines TRBV18 with TRBJ1-1; 9 nucleotides line up with TRBD1. V lost 3 bases and J lost 0; bases outside the gene matches: 11. This CDR3 comprises 18 residues. Per the germline V gene, CDR1 is KGHSH and CDR2 is LQKENI. The CDR3 sequence is CASSPLGQGRTMNTEAFF. The CDR3 nucleotides are TGTGCCAGCTCACCTTTGGGACAGGGTCGAACGATGAACACTGAAGCTTTCTTT.

The CDR3 is CASSPRQGSMNTEAFF. CDR3 in DNA: TGTGCCAGCAGCCCCCGACAGGGATCAATGAACACTGAAGCTTTCTTT. The V and J genes are TRBV14 and TRBJ1-1, with 7 positions matching TRBD1. V trimming: 4 bases; J trimming: 0 bases; junction bases outside the gene matches: 8. Germline V gene data show CDR1 as SGHDN and CDR2 as FVKESK. This CDR3 comprises 16 residues.

This clone was seen a single time. The chain has TRBV12-5 and TRBJ1-1, with D unclear. The CDR3 is 12 amino acids. Germline V gene data show CDR1 as LGHNT and CDR2 as FRNRAP. The V gene lost 4 bases and the J gene lost 3 bases, with 6 bases spanning the gap. CDR3 in DNA: TGTGCTAGTGGTTCCCCGTACACTGAAGCTTTCTTT. Encoded protein: CASGSPYTEAFF.

The rearrangement uses TRBV28 and TRBJ1-1; D possibly corresponds to TRBD1 (6 bases). Trimming shortened V by 2 bases and J by 6 bases, and 13 bases separated the two germline ends. Germline V gene data show CDR1 as MDHEN and CDR2 as SYDVKM. This CDR3 region has 14 residues. The CDR3 DNA follows: TGTGCCAGCAGTTTAGGGCAGGGGAAGGCTGAAGCTTTCTTT. Translated, it gives CASSLGQGKAEAFF. Using reference TRBV28 and TRBJ1-1 for the parts outside the CDR3, the full variable domain is DVKVTQSSRYLVKRTGEKVFLECVQDMDHENMFWYRQDPGLGLRLIYFSYDVKMKEKGDIPEGYSVSREKKERFSLILESASTNQTSMYLCASSLGQGKAEAFFGQGTRLTVV.

The rearrangement uses TRBV18 and TRBJ1-6; D is possibly TRBD1 (5 bases). With 3 bases removed from V and 9 bases from J, the gap between germline ends came to 18 bases. CDR3 length equals 16 residues. Germline V gene data show CDR1 as KGHSH and CDR2 as LQKENI. The CDR3 loop is CASSPLEGQGGSPLHF. CDR3 bases: TGTGCCAGCTCACCCCTTGAGGGGCAAGGTGGTTCACCCCTCCACTTT.

The V gene is TRBV7-9, the J gene TRBJ2-1; 8 bases map to TRBD1. Germline trimming cut 2 bases from V and 9 bases from J; bases unmatched to any gene: 6. Germline CDR1 is SEHNR and CDR2 is FQNEAQ (reference sequence). This CDR3 has 14 amino acids. This CDR3 is CASSLSGGLSEQFF. For the CDR3, the DNA is TGTGCCAGCAGCTTATCAGGGGGCCTGAGTGAGCAGTTCTTC.

This chain joins TRBV6-4 and TRBJ2-3, with 8 bases that match TRBD2. The CDR3 runs 14 residues. Per germline, CDR1 MRHNA and CDR2 SNTAGT. V shed 4 bases and J 0 bases; nucleotides not matched to a gene: 0. The CDR3 loop is CASSASGSTDTQYF. Here the CDR3 DNA reads TGTGCCAGCAGTGCTAGCGGGAGCACAGATACGCAGTATTTT.

This chain connects TRBV28 to TRBJ1-5; 7 bases align to TRBD1. The junction had 7 bases not matched to a gene; V was cut back by 4 bases and J by 1 base. The CDR3 is 16 residues long. The germline V gene has CDR1 MDHEN and CDR2 SYDVKM. CDR3 coding DNA: TGTGCCAGCAGTTCTCAACAGGGGACCAGCAATCAGCCCCAGCATTTT. Protein: CASSSQQGTSNQPQHF.

The chain links TRBV14 to TRBJ2-7; D is uncertain. The ends were cut back, 2 bases at V and 3 bases at J, with 2 bases in the middle. Germline V lookup: CDR1 SGHDN, CDR2 FVKESK. The CDR3 covers 11 residues. The CDR3, as DNA: TGTGCCAGCAGCCAATACTACGAGCAGTACTTC. It is translated as CASSQYYEQYF.

The chain links TRBV18 to TRBJ1-5; D is ambiguous. Trimming pared 6 bases from V and 5 bases from J, leaving 8 bases between. The CDR3 runs to 12 residues. Germline CDR1 reads KGHSH; CDR2 reads LQKENI. The CDR3 DNA is TGTGCCAGCTCGGCACGGGATCAGCCCCAGCATTTT. Translation: CASSARDQPQHF.

The chain carries TRBV19 and TRBJ2-7, with D maybe TRBD2 (5 bases). Trimming removed 6 bases from V and 2 bases from J, with 17 bases in between. Looked up from germline, CDR1 is LNHDA and CDR2 is SQIVND (reference sequence). The CDR3 is made up of 15 amino acids. The CDR3 region has the DNA TGTGCCAGTAGCCCTGGCAGGACTTTAACCTACGAGCAGTACTTC. Translation: CASSPGRTLTYEQYF.

This clone was detected once. The rearrangement joins TRBV10-3 to TRBJ1-3, with D unclear. This CDR3 has 14 residues. V lost 2 bases to trimming and J lost 0 bases, with 5 bases between them. CDR1 ENHRY and CDR2 SYGVKD come from the germline V gene. The CDR3 nucleotides are TGTGCCATCAGTGAGACGGTCTCTGGAAACACCATATATTTT. It is translated as CAISETVSGNTIYF.

The rearrangement joins TRBV7-9 to TRBJ2-7; 8 positions match TRBD1. Germline loops: CDR1 SEHNR, CDR2 FQNEAQ (reference sequence). Unmatched junction bases numbered 5, after V lost 5 bases and J lost 2 bases. CDR3 length: 14 residues. CDR3 protein: CASSPQGAPYEQYF. The DNA of the CDR3 is TGTGCCAGCAGCCCTCAGGGGGCCCCCTACGAGCAGTACTTC.

V gene TRBV12-3 or TRBV12-4 combines with J gene TRBJ1-1; D unclear. The CDR3 has 12 residues. V was pared by 2 bases and J by 2 bases, with 3 bases between. CDR3 amino acids: CASSLRNTEAFF. The DNA of the CDR3 is TGTGCCAGCAGTTTACGTAACACTGAAGCTTTCTTT.

The V gene is TRBV6-5, the J gene TRBJ2-5, with no clear D. The germline V gene has CDR1 MNHEY and CDR2 SVGAGI. CDR3 size: 11 residues. V was cut by 8 bases and J by 0 bases, with 4 bases left in between. The CDR3, as DNA: TGTGCCAGCTACTACCAAGAGACCCAGTACTTC. Protein sequence: CASYYQETQYF.

The chain has TRBV11-3 and TRBJ2-2; TRBD1 aligns across 8 bases. J gave up 0 bases and V 5 bases, and 5 bases lay outside the gene matches. CDR3 length equals 16 residues. Germline lookup yields CDR1 SGHNT and CDR2 YENEEA. CDR3 sequence (DNA): TGTGCCAGCAGCCCAGGACAGGGAGCGAACACCGGGGAGCTGTTTTTT. It yields the protein CASSPGQGANTGELFF.

V and J are TRBV2 and TRBJ1-4, with TRBD1 as a possible D gene (5 bases). Between the trimmed V and J ends, which lost 6 bases and 4 bases, there was a span of 9 bases. This CDR3 has 13 residues. Per the germline V gene, CDR1 is SNHLY and CDR2 is FYNNEI. DNA of the CDR3: TGTGCCAGCAGCAGCAGGGTTAATGAAAAACTGTTTTTT. Its protein is CASSSRVNEKLFF.

The V and J genes are TRBV9 and TRBJ2-1; 7 positions agree with TRBD1. This CDR3 is built from 18 residues. From germline, CDR1 is SGDLS and CDR2 YYNGEE. With 0 bases clipped from V and 1 base from J, the junction kept 10 bases outside the gene matches. The CDR3 protein is CASSVAAGGSESYNEQFF. The DNA for the CDR3 is TGTGCCAGCAGCGTAGCGGCAGGGGGTTCCGAGTCCTACAATGAGCAGTTCTTC.

The chain recombines TRBV7-9 with TRBJ2-1, with a possible D match to TRBD2 (5 bases). V was cut by 1 base and J by 10 bases, with 8 bases left in between. The CDR3 has 12 amino acids. Germline V gives CDR1 SEHNR, CDR2 FQNEAQ (reference sequence). The CDR3: CASSLVQREQFF. CDR3 sequence (DNA): TGTGCCAGCAGCTTAGTACAGCGGGAGCAGTTCTTC.

The V gene is TRBV19, the J gene TRBJ1-5; 7 positions match TRBD1. Trimming removed 10 bases from V and 7 bases from J; junction bases left unmatched: 10. This CDR3 is built from 13 residues. CDR1 is LNHDA and CDR2 is SQIVND in the germline V gene (reference sequence). CDR3 DNA: TGTGCCACCACAGACAGGGTCCCACAGCCCCAGCATTTT. Protein: CATTDRVPQPQHF.

This clone was detected once. This chain links TRBV7-2 with TRBJ2-7; a possible D gene is TRBD2 (5 bases). The germline V gene encodes CDR1 SGHTA and CDR2 FQGNSA. Trimming removed 5 bases at V and 4 bases at J, with 15 bases between. There are 14 residues in the CDR3. DNA of the CDR3: TGTGCCAGCAGCCGGACGCGGTCGGGGTACGAGCAGTACTTC. Protein sequence: CASSRTRSGYEQYF.

This clone showed up just a few times. This sequence joins TRBV30 and TRBJ1-1; no definite D call. The ends were cut back, 3 bases at V and 8 bases at J, with 13 bases in the middle. The CDR3 runs to 12 residues. Germline V gene lookup returns CDR1 GTSNPN and CDR2 SVGIG (reference sequence). The CDR3 nucleotides read TGTGCCTGGAGAGAAGGACCCGGGGAAGCTTTCTTT. Translation gives CAWREGPGEAFF.

The chain combines TRBV18 with TRBJ2-3, with D possibly being TRBD2 (5 bases). The V gene's germline CDR1 is KGHSH and CDR2 LQKENI. V lost 4 bases and J 6 bases, leaving 11 bases between the germline ends. This CDR3 contains 13 residues. The CDR3 spells CASSRDRGDTQYF. Written as DNA, the CDR3 is TGTGCCAGCTCACGTGACCGCGGGGATACGCAGTATTTT.

This chain joins TRBV19 and TRBJ2-2, with TRBD1 matching over 9 bases. This CDR3 contains 14 residues. The J segment lost 7 bases and the V segment lost 5 bases, leaving 5 bases of the junction unmatched. The germline CDR1 and CDR2 sequences are LNHDA and SQIVND (reference sequence). This CDR3 reads CASSRWDRVGELFF. CDR3 nucleotides: TGTGCCAGTAGTCGGTGGGACAGGGTCGGGGAGCTGTTTTTT.

The gene calls are TRBV5-1 and TRBJ1-1; a possible D gene is TRBD1 (6 bases). This CDR3 has 14 amino acids. V was trimmed by 5 bases and J by 0 bases, leaving 11 bases between them. The germline CDR1 and CDR2 sequences are SGHRS and YFSETQ. Written as DNA, the CDR3 is TGCGCCAGCAGACGGGACAACATGAACACTGAAGCTTTCTTT. Residues: CASRRDNMNTEAFF.

This clone was observed a handful of times. This CDR3 reads CASSIQGQGVEQYF. The CDR3, as DNA: TGTGCCAGTAGTATACAGGGACAGGGGGTCGAGCAGTACTTC. The rearrangement joins TRBV19 to TRBJ2-7, with 11 bases identical to TRBD1. This CDR3 spans 14 amino acids. The trim removed 2 bases at V and 6 bases at J, leaving 3 bases unmatched. Germline lookup yields CDR1 LNHDA and CDR2 SQIVND (reference sequence).